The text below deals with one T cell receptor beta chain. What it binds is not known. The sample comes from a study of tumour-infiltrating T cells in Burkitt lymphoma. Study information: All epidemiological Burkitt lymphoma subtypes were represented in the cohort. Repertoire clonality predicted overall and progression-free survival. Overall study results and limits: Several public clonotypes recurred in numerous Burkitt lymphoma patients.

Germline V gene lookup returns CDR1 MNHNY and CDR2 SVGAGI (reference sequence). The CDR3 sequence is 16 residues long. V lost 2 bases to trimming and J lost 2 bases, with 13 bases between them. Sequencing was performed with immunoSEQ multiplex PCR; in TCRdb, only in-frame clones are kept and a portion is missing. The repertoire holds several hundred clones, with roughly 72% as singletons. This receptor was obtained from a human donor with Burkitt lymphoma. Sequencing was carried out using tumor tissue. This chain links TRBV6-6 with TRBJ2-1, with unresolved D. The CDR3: CASSYDLTSAYNEQFF. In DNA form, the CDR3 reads TGTGCCAGCAGTTACGACTTAACGTCGGCCTACAATGAGCAGTTCTTC.